This T cell receptor (beta chain) was identified during a study of blood T cell repertoires in COVID-19. The germline V gene has CDR1 MNHEY and CDR2 SMNVEV (reference sequence). The CDR3 consists of 12 residues. V was cut by 5 bases and J by 4 bases, with 3 bases left in between. Measured with immunoSEQ multiplex PCR; TCRdb has only the in-frame clones, and not every one. Here the sample spans a few hundred thousand clones, roughly 88% being singletons. Sequencing was done on a sample of PBMCs or T cells enriched from blood (not recorded which). V and J are TRBV27 and TRBJ1-6; D is uncertain. The origin of this receptor is a woman aged 25 to 39 who had recovered from COVID-19. CDR3 coding DNA: TGTGCCAGCAGTCCTTATAATTCACCCCTCCACTTT. Protein: CASSPYNSPLHF.